Each of the 10 T cell receptor beta chains below was sequenced from the same sample in a study of cytomegalovirus exposure and HLA in healthy donors. PCR was performed using 60 Vbeta and 13 Jbeta primers. This table comes from immunoSEQ multiplex PCR, and its TCRdb copy is limited to in-frame clones, with some not included. The sample has over 100,000 clones; around 68% are singletons. Sequences were obtained from PBMCs. Receptors originate from a human donor in good health.

This clone has only a few counts. The chain is built from TRBV13 and TRBJ2-7; 9 bases are shared with TRBD2. The trim removed 0 bases at V and 2 bases at J, leaving 8 bases unmatched. This CDR3 comprises 17 residues. Germline CDR1 PRHDT, CDR2 FYEKMQ (reference sequence). The CDR3 DNA reads TGTGCCAGCAGCTTAGGGCCCGGGAGCGGGAGGACCTACGAGCAGTACTTC. Translation gives CASSLGPGSGRTYEQYF.

This chain joins TRBV4-2 and TRBJ2-1; 16 bases fit TRBD2. This CDR3 spans 19 amino acids. Germline-derived CDR1 and CDR2 are LGHNA and YNFKEQ. Losses at the gene ends were 3 bases for V and 6 bases for J; bases not matched to a gene: 11. The CDR3 region has the DNA TGTGCCAGCAGCCAGAGCACGGGACTAGCGGGAGGGTTTGGCAATGAGCAGTTCTTC. Protein: CASSQSTGLAGGFGNEQFF.

The V call is TRBV6-1, the J call TRBJ2-2, with 11 bases lining up with TRBD2. The CDR3 contains 16 residues. Germline values: CDR1 MNHNS, CDR2 SASEGT. The V gene end was trimmed by 4 bases and the J gene end by 6 bases; junction bases not matched to a gene: 7. The CDR3 here is CASSGTSGSGAGELFF. In DNA, the CDR3 is TGTGCCAGCAGTGGAACTAGCGGGAGTGGTGCCGGGGAGCTGTTTTTT.

The CDR3 here is CASSDLHRGRREKDNQPQHF. CDR3 sequence (DNA): TGCGCCAGCTCGGACCTACACAGGGGGCGCCGGGAGAAGGACAATCAGCCCCAGCATTTT. The gene calls are TRBV10-1 and TRBJ1-5; 9 nucleotides match TRBD1. From germline, CDR1 is WNHNN and CDR2 SYGVQD (reference sequence). Losses at the gene ends were 8 bases for V and 3 bases for J; bases not matched to a gene: 23. The CDR3 is 20 residues long.

The J gene is TRBJ1-2, the V gene TRBV5-4; possible D gene TRBD1, 6 bases. The CDR3 sequence is 17 residues long. Germline CDR1 is SGHNT and CDR2 is YYREEE (reference sequence). The V end lost 3 bases, the J end lost 5 bases, and 23 bases lay between the germline ends. In DNA, the CDR3 is TGTGCCAGCAGCTCTAGACAGGCCTCCCGAGGGCCGTATGGCTACACCTTC. This encodes CASSSRQASRGPYGYTF.

The V and J genes are TRBV5-6 and TRBJ2-3; D gene uncertain. CDR3 length: 15 residues. The germline V gene has CDR1 SGHDT and CDR2 YYEEEE. With 1 base removed from V and 0 bases from J, the gap between germline ends came to 9 bases. Written as DNA, the CDR3 is TGTGCCAGCAGCTTGTTAGCCGCTAGCACAGATACGCAGTATTTT. Protein product: CASSLLAASTDTQYF.

Only a few counts were recorded for this clone. V and J are TRBV7-9 and TRBJ2-3, with 14 positions matching TRBD2. The ends lost 6 bases at V and 1 base at J; junction bases unmatched: 6. The CDR3 is 17 amino acids. CDR1 is SEHNR and CDR2 is FQNEAQ in the germline V gene (reference sequence). CDR3: CASSMGLAGARTDTQYF. Written as DNA, the CDR3 is TGTGCCAGCAGTATGGGACTAGCGGGAGCTCGCACAGATACGCAGTATTTT.

The chain employs TRBV27 and TRBJ1-1; 9 bases fit TRBD1. V shed 6 bases and J 2 bases; nucleotides not matched to a gene: 7. Germline assignment: CDR1 MNHEY and CDR2 SMNVEV (reference sequence). This CDR3 is 15 amino acids long. In DNA form, the CDR3 reads TGTGCCAGCAGCCGGACAGGGGTACAAAACACTGAAGCTTTCTTT. Encoded protein: CASSRTGVQNTEAFF.

This chain links TRBV2 with TRBJ2-7; D might be TRBD2 (6 bases). V was pared by 5 bases and J by 2 bases, with 10 bases between. The CDR3 is 13 amino acids. CDR1 is SNHLY and CDR2 is FYNNEI in the germline V gene. This CDR3 is CASSLAQTYEQYF. The CDR3, as DNA: TGTGCCAGCAGTCTAGCGCAAACCTACGAGCAGTACTTC.

This clone was picked up a small number of times. This rearrangement joins TRBV28 to TRBJ1-4, with D tentatively TRBD1 (5 bases). Germline CDR1 MDHEN, CDR2 SYDVKM. This CDR3 contains 13 residues. V dropped 11 bases and J dropped 8 bases, with 18 bases sitting between them. The CDR3 DNA reads TGTGCCGGAACCGGCGGGGCGGGGGAAAAACTGTTTTTT. This gives the protein CAGTGGAGEKLFF.